Presented here are 16 T cell receptor beta chains from one specimen sequenced in a study of neurological immune-mediated disorders. TCRdb redid the calling of the 5' RACE reads with MiXCR, one entry per CDR3 protein. Among roughly 19,000 distinct CDR3 sequences listed, about 16% were seen once. Sequenced material: PBMCs. Every receptor here comes from a female donor with HTLV-1-associated myelopathy (HAM/TSP).

There are many counts of this clonotype. The chain employs TRBV4-1 and TRBJ2-7; 9 bases are a match to TRBD1. This CDR3 spans 14 amino acids. J was trimmed by 2 bases and V by 2 bases; bases with no gene match: 1. The germline V gene encodes CDR1 MGHRA and CDR2 YSYEKL. CDR3 sequence reads: CASSQTGGPYEQYF. CDR3 in DNA: TGCGCCAGCAGCCAAACAGGGGGCCCCTACGAGCAGTACTTC.

By share of the sample, this clonotype is medium-sized. This chain joins TRBV20-1 and TRBJ1-6, with a possible D match to TRBD1 (6 bases). There are 13 residues in the CDR3. Germline CDR1 reads DFQATT; CDR2 reads SNEGSKA (reference sequence). Trimming left V 6 bases short and J 9 bases short, with 15 bases between. The CDR3 protein is CSARSGASSPLHF. The CDR3, as DNA: TGCAGTGCCAGGTCGGGGGCTAGTTCACCCCTCCACTTT.

This clonotype came up many times. V and J are TRBV20-1 and TRBJ2-1; D might be TRBD2 (6 bases). This CDR3 spans 15 amino acids. CDR1 and CDR2 (germline): DFQATT, SNEGSKA (reference sequence). V lost 0 bases to trimming and J lost 5 bases, with 14 bases between them. Here the CDR3 reads CSARDVGGKDNEQFF. The CDR3 bases are TGCAGTGCTAGAGACGTAGGCGGGAAGGACAATGAGCAGTTCTTC.

In this sample, this clonotype turned up many times. The chain carries TRBV7-2 and TRBJ2-7; 9 bases line up with TRBD2. The CDR3 totals 14 residues. The ends lost 1 base at V and 6 bases at J; junction bases unmatched: 4. The germline CDR1 and CDR2 sequences are SGHTA and FQGNSA. The CDR3 region is CASSLGRGGIEQYF. In nucleotides, the CDR3 is TGTGCCAGCAGCTTAGGGCGGGGGGGCATCGAGCAGTACTTC.

This clonotype was found a few times. The DNA is omitted, as the CDR3 cannot be located on it reliably, and the CDR3 follows TCRdb's listing. The J gene is TRBJ2-2, the V gene TRBV5-5; TRBD2, the D gene given by the table, was not confirmed from the DNA. The germline CDR1 and CDR2 sequences are SGHKS and YYEKEE (reference sequence). Termini included, the CDR3 measures 18 amino acids. The CDR3 here is CASSFYICSARKTGELFF.

This clonotype rates as medium-sized. The chain is built from TRBV20-1 and TRBJ1-1; TRBD1 might be the D (5 bases). The CDR3 totals 15 residues. Germline CDR1 DFQATT, CDR2 SNEGSKA (reference sequence). V lost 3 bases to trimming and J lost 8 bases, with 22 bases between them. The CDR3 bases are TGCAGTGCTAGCCATACGCAGGGAGGGTTTCTCGAAGCTTTCTTT. It codes for CSASHTQGGFLEAFF.

This clonotype occurred many times. The chain has TRBV5-1 and TRBJ2-7; no firm D call. Germline V gene data show CDR1 as SGHRS and CDR2 as YFSETQ. Trimming took 0 bases from V and 3 from J, leaving 7 bases between them. The CDR3 has 13 amino acids. Written as DNA, the CDR3 is TGCGCCAGCAGCTTGGAGGCGTTCTACGAGCAGTACTTC. It specifies CASSLEAFYEQYF. Based on the CDR3 plus reference TRBV5-1 and TRBJ2-7, the full variable domain is KAGVTQTPRYLIKTRGQQVTLSCSPISGHRSVSWYQQTPGQGLQFLFEYFSETQRNKGNFPGRFSGRQFSNSRSEMNVSTLELGDSALYLCASSLEAFYEQYFGPGTRLTVT.

In regard to this clonotype: No conserved phenylalanine or tryptophan is present at the end of the CDR3, so a read error is the likely explanation. The rearrangement joins TRBV4-3 to TRBJ2-2, with a weak D call TRBD2 (5 bases). CDR3 length: 16 residues. From germline, CDR1 is LGHNA and CDR2 YSLEER. CDR3 in amino acids: CANSQDHGEYTGELFS. DNA of the CDR3: TGCGCCAACAGCCAAGATCACGGGGAGTACACCGGGGAGCTGTTTTCT.

This clonotype is medium-sized within its sample. The CDR3 DNA is TGCAGTGCAAAACAGGGGTTACAGCCCCAGCATTTT. Its protein product is CSAKQGLQPQHF. The chain has TRBV20-1 and TRBJ1-5; 7 positions match TRBD1. With 6 bases clipped from V and 7 bases from J, the junction kept 6 bases outside the gene matches. Germline CDR1 and CDR2: DFQATT and SNEGSKA (reference sequence). This CDR3 has 12 residues.

The table lists this clonotype with many counts. V usage is TRBV20-1 and J usage is TRBJ2-3, with D tentatively TRBD2 (5 bases). Germline loops: CDR1 DFQATT, CDR2 SNEGSKA (reference sequence). V lost 0 bases, J lost 0 bases, and 16 bases lay in between. This CDR3 is 17 amino acids long. This CDR3 is CSARDLLAHPSTDTQYF. CDR3 sequence (DNA): TGCAGTGCTAGAGATCTATTAGCGCATCCTAGCACAGATACGCAGTATTTT.

The chain combines TRBV25-1 with TRBJ2-2; TRBD1 is a possible D gene (6 bases). Trimming cost V 7 bases and J 3 bases, with 9 bases left between them. Germline loops: CDR1 MGHDK, CDR2 SYGVNS. This CDR3 is built from 13 residues. CDR3 nucleotide sequence: TGTGCCAGCAAATGGACAGACACCGGGGAGCTGTTTTTT. Translated: CASKWTDTGELFF.

This clonotype was found many times. This sequence joins TRBV4-2 and TRBJ2-7; 9 nucleotides line up with TRBD2. With V trimmed by 1 base and J by 4 bases, 17 bases remained unmatched. The germline gives CDR1 LGHNA, CDR2 YNFKEQ. The CDR3 extends over 19 amino acids. In DNA form, the CDR3 reads TGTGCCAGCAGCCAAGTATTCTCAGCGGTTGAACTAGCGGGTTACGAGCAGTACTTC. It yields the protein CASSQVFSAVELAGYEQYF.

This clonotype was counted ten times or more. The CDR3 is CASSFWGVHSGNTIYF. The CDR3 DNA sequence: TGTGCCAGCAGCTTCTGGGGAGTTCACTCTGGAAACACCATATATTTT. The chain carries TRBV5-6 and TRBJ1-3; D is unclear. V was shortened by 2 bases and J by 0 bases, with 12 bases between the two germline ends. The germline CDR1 and CDR2 sequences are SGHDT and YYEEEE. The CDR3 has 16 residues.

This clonotype was detected ten times or more. The V call is TRBV5-1, the J call TRBJ1-1; D is ambiguous. V was shortened by 0 bases and J by 1 base, with 4 bases between the two germline ends. CDR3 length: 13 residues. The germline V gene has CDR1 SGHRS and CDR2 YFSETQ. The CDR3 coding sequence is TGCGCCAGCAGCTTGGCAGGGAACACTGAAGCTTTCTTT. Translated: CASSLAGNTEAFF.

This clonotype was seen many times. The rearrangement joins TRBV12-3 or TRBV12-4 to TRBJ1-2; 8 bases match TRBD1. The J segment lost 7 bases and the V segment lost 3 bases, leaving 7 bases of the junction unmatched. This CDR3 region has 14 residues. The CDR3 DNA sequence: TGTGCCAGCAGTTTCTCAGGGGGCCTTGGTGGCTACACCTTC. It is translated as CASSFSGGLGGYTF.

This chain uses TRBV29-1 with TRBJ2-1, with a possible D match to TRBD2 (5 bases). The CDR3 has 12 amino acids. Germline V CDR1 and CDR2: SQVTM, ANQGSEA. V lost 4 bases and J 10 bases, leaving 14 bases between the germline ends. The CDR3 DNA reads TGCAGCGTTGTAGGAGGTTCGGGGGAGCAGTTCTTC. The encoded protein is CSVVGGSGEQFF.